The TCR beta chain described here comes from a study of blood T cell repertoires in COVID-19. Across the study: The study drew acute and convalescent COVID-19 samples from the United States, Italy and Spain. Sources were T cells, B-cell-depleted T cells, or PBMCs; the material itself was cDNA or gDNA.

Here immunoSEQ multiplex PCR was the method, and the copy in TCRdb shows in-frame clones only, minus some. Here the sample spans some 380,000 clones, 88% being singletons. This CDR3 has 13 residues. The V segment lost 4 bases and the J segment 2 bases; nucleotides outside the gene matches: 5. The V gene's germline CDR1 is SQVTM and CDR2 ANQGSEA. Recruits, aged roughly 18 to 90 years, lived in 25 or so US areas. The sequence came from a woman aged 40 to 50 with acute COVID-19. Material for sequencing was PBMCs or T cells enriched from blood (not recorded which). The chain employs TRBV29-1 and TRBJ2-7; 7 nucleotides match TRBD1. The CDR3 reads CSVVWDSAYEQYF. The DNA for the CDR3 is TGCAGCGTTGTTTGGGACAGCGCCTACGAGCAGTACTTC.